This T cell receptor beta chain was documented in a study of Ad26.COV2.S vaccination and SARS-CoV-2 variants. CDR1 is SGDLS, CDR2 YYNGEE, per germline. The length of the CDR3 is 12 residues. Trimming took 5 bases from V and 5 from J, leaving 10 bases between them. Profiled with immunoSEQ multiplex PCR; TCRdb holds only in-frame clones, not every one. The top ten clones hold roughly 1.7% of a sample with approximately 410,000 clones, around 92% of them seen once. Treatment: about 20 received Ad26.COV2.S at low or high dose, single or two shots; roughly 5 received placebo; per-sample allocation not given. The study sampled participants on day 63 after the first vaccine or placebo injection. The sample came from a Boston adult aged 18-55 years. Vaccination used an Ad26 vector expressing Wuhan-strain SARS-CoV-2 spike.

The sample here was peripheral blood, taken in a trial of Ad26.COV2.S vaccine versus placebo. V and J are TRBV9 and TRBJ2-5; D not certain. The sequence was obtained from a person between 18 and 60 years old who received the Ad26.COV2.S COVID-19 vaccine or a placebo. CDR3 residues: CASSGQTETQYF. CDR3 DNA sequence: TGTGCCAGCAGTGGTCAGACGGAGACCCAGTACTTC.